One and the same sample provided the 21 T cell receptor beta chains below, sequenced in a study of blood T cell repertoires in COVID-19. Here immunoSEQ multiplex PCR was the method, and the copy in TCRdb shows in-frame clones only, minus some. The sample includes about 230,000 clones, 70% to 90% of them seen just once. Sequences were obtained from PBMCs or T cells enriched from blood (not recorded which). Source of these receptors: a woman in her forties with acute COVID-19.

This clone came up a few times. This chain uses TRBV27 with TRBJ1-5; 11 nucleotides align to TRBD1. Trimming took 5 bases from V and 5 from J; bases not matched to a gene: 8. CDR3 length: 16 residues. CDR1 and CDR2 from the germline V gene are MNHEY and SMNVEV (reference sequence). The CDR3 is CASSPLGQGDHQPQHF. Here the CDR3 DNA reads TGTGCCAGCAGTCCGTTGGGACAGGGGGACCATCAGCCCCAGCATTTT.

This chain links TRBV9 with TRBJ2-7, with 8 bases that match TRBD2. J gave up 0 bases and V 0 bases, and 8 bases lay outside the gene matches. CDR1 is SGDLS, CDR2 YYNGEE, per germline. The CDR3 sequence is 17 residues long. CDR3 coding DNA: TGTGCCAGCAGCGTAGTTTGCACCAGCGGGAGCTCCTACGAGCAGTACGTC. It translates to CASSVVCTSGSSYEQYV.

The chain joins TRBV5-1 to TRBJ1-6; TRBD1 might be the D (5 bases). The CDR3 is 16 residues long. V shed 0 bases and J shed 2 bases, with 9 bases lying between them. From germline, CDR1 is SGHRS and CDR2 YFSETQ. The CDR3 DNA reads TGCGCCAGCAGCTTGGTTCCGGGGGCCTATAATTCACCCCTCCACTTT. This sequence encodes CASSLVPGAYNSPLHF.

V and J are TRBV9 and TRBJ1-3, with unresolved D. With 0 bases removed from V and 5 bases from J, the gap between germline ends came to 12 bases. In germline, CDR1 is SGDLS, CDR2 YYNGEE. This CDR3 spans 15 amino acids. The CDR3 reads CASSVDGSPRNTIYF. The CDR3 nucleotides are TGTGCCAGCAGCGTAGACGGGTCGCCTAGAAACACCATATATTTT.

This chain uses TRBV9 with TRBJ2-3; 8 bases line up with TRBD1. Germline V CDR1 and CDR2: SGDLS, YYNGEE. V trimming: 4 bases; J trimming: 2 bases; junction bases outside the gene matches: 9. The CDR3 is 16 amino acids. CDR3 in amino acids: CASSSRQGTVTDTQYF. Written as DNA, the CDR3 is TGTGCCAGCAGCTCGCGACAGGGGACGGTCACAGATACGCAGTATTTT. The variable domain in full, with the rest retrieved from reference TRBV9 and TRBJ2-3, is DSGVTQTPKHLITATGQRVTLRCSPRSGDLSVYWYQQSLDQGLQFLIQYYNGEERAKGNILERFSAQQFPDLHSELNLSSLELGDSALYFCASSSRQGTVTDTQYFGPGTRLTVL.

The genes are TRBV10-3 and TRBJ2-2; no reliable D call. CDR1 and CDR2 (germline): ENHRY, SYGVKD. V dropped 8 bases and J dropped 3 bases, with 10 bases sitting between them. This CDR3 has 13 amino acids. The DNA of the CDR3 is TGTGCCATCCGTAGTACCGACACCGGGGAGCTGTTTTTT. Translation gives CAIRSTDTGELFF.

The chain joins TRBV7-9 to TRBJ2-2, with 10 bases aligning to TRBD2. The length of the CDR3 is 16 residues. Germline values: CDR1 SEHNR, CDR2 FQNEAQ (reference sequence). The V segment lost 5 bases and the J segment 3 bases; nucleotides outside the gene matches: 6. The CDR3 bases are TGTGCCAGCAGCCCTAGGCTAGCGGGAGACACCGGGGAGCTGTTTTTT. Encoded protein: CASSPRLAGDTGELFF.

V usage is TRBV2 and J usage is TRBJ1-2; possible D gene TRBD1, 5 bases. Germline lookup yields CDR1 SNHLY and CDR2 FYNNEI. CDR3 length: 12 residues. V gave up 4 bases and J gave up 4 bases, with 7 bases separating them. The CDR3 loop reads CASSGQFYGYTF. CDR3 coding DNA: TGTGCCAGCAGTGGACAGTTCTATGGCTACACCTTC.

This sequence joins TRBV7-9 and TRBJ1-4; D is unclear. This CDR3 has 12 amino acids. Per germline, CDR1 SEHNR and CDR2 FQNEAQ (reference sequence). V dropped 3 bases and J dropped 5 bases, with 4 bases sitting between them. CDR3 bases: TGTGCCAGCAGCTTCCTGAATGAAAAACTGTTTTTT. Translation: CASSFLNEKLFF.

This chain links TRBV29-1 with TRBJ2-5; 9 bases agree with TRBD2. The CDR3 extends over 16 amino acids. Per germline, CDR1 SQVTM and CDR2 ANQGSEA. Germline trimming cut 4 bases from V and 5 bases from J; bases unmatched to any gene: 14. The CDR3 reads CSVVGAGGQLLETQYF. DNA for the CDR3: TGCAGCGTTGTCGGCGCGGGGGGGCAACTATTGGAGACCCAGTACTTC.

The genes are TRBV10-3 and TRBJ2-1; 14 bases align to TRBD2. Germline assignment: CDR1 ENHRY and CDR2 SYGVKD. V trimming: 4 bases; J trimming: 12 bases; junction bases outside the gene matches: 8. The CDR3 contains 15 residues. In nucleotides, the CDR3 is TGTGCCATCAGTGGAACCGGGACTAGCGGGAGTTGGCAGTTCTTC. As protein: CAISGTGTSGSWQFF.

The genes are TRBV18 and TRBJ1-2; no definite D call. The ends were cut back, 0 bases at V and 5 bases at J, with 10 bases in the middle. Germline values: CDR1 KGHSH, CDR2 LQKENI. The CDR3 has 14 amino acids. The CDR3 coding sequence is TGTGCCAGCTCACCACCAGGGAGTCTATATGGCTACACCTTC. It translates to CASSPPGSLYGYTF.

The gene calls are TRBV2 and TRBJ2-1; unclear D gene. Germline V gene lookup returns CDR1 SNHLY and CDR2 FYNNEI. Trimming left V 0 bases short and J 6 bases short, with 12 bases between. CDR3 length: 15 residues. The CDR3 coding sequence is TGTGCCAGCAGTGAAGCGGTAGTATCGTTCAATGAGCAGTTCTTC. It yields the protein CASSEAVVSFNEQFF.

The gene calls are TRBV9 and TRBJ1-6, with unresolved D. The CDR3 is 12 amino acids. V dropped 5 bases and J dropped 7 bases, with 7 bases sitting between them. The germline CDR1 and CDR2 sequences are SGDLS and YYNGEE. CDR3 coding DNA: TGTGCCAGCAGTGAGGAGAATTCACCCCTCCACTTT. Translation gives CASSEENSPLHF.

This clone was observed a handful of times. V and J are TRBV7-9 and TRBJ2-2; TRBD1 agrees at 7 bases. J was trimmed by 4 bases and V by 8 bases; bases with no gene match: 10. Germline V gene lookup returns CDR1 SEHNR and CDR2 FQNEAQ (reference sequence). The CDR3 is 15 residues long. CDR3 nucleotides: TGTGCCAGCTGGCGACAGGGTTTTGGCACCGGGGAGCTGTTTTTT. This codes for CASWRQGFGTGELFF.

The rearrangement joins TRBV4-2 to TRBJ2-6, with 10 bases fitting TRBD1. V shed 0 bases and J 2 bases; nucleotides not matched to a gene: 4. In germline, CDR1 is LGHNA, CDR2 YNFKEQ. CDR3 length: 18 amino acids. CDR3 amino acids: CASSQEGTGETGANVLTF. DNA of the CDR3: TGTGCCAGCAGCCAAGAAGGGACAGGGGAGACTGGGGCCAACGTCCTGACTTTC.

The rearrangement uses TRBV20-1 and TRBJ1-2; TRBD1 might be the D (5 bases). The CDR3 has 11 amino acids. Germline V gives CDR1 DFQATT, CDR2 SNEGSKA (reference sequence). Between the trimmed V and J ends, which lost 6 bases and 7 bases, there was a span of 12 bases. CDR3 sequence (DNA): TGCAGTGCCAATTGGGGCCCTGGCTACACCTTC. The encoded protein is CSANWGPGYTF.

This chain uses TRBV30 with TRBJ1-5; possibly TRBD1 for D (5 bases). Germline CDR1 GTSNPN, CDR2 SVGIG (reference sequence). This CDR3 contains 13 residues. V gave up 7 bases and J gave up 3 bases, with 13 bases separating them. This CDR3 is CASAGGSNQPQHF. CDR3 DNA: TGTGCCTCCGCGGGGGGATCCAATCAGCCCCAGCATTTT.

This chain connects TRBV2 to TRBJ2-7, with 15 bases that match TRBD2. V dropped 0 bases and J dropped 2; count of bases not matched to a gene: 5. The CDR3 is made up of 18 amino acids. Germline V gene data show CDR1 as SNHLY and CDR2 as FYNNEI. CDR3 region: CASSEAGTSGRWTYEQYV. DNA for the CDR3: TGTGCCAGCAGTGAAGCCGGGACTAGCGGGAGGTGGACCTACGAGCAGTACGTC.

This chain connects TRBV7-9 to TRBJ1-2; D possibly corresponds to TRBD1 (5 bases). Trimming stripped 5 bases from V and 2 bases from J, with 9 bases between. The CDR3 has 13 residues. Germline V gene data show CDR1 as SEHNR and CDR2 as FQNEAQ (reference sequence). The DNA of the CDR3 is TGTGCCAGCAGCCTACAGGTCAACTATGGCTACACCTTC. Protein product: CASSLQVNYGYTF.

Details on this clone: Other DNA sequences in the same sample also yield this CDR3. V and J are TRBV7-2 and TRBJ1-5, with D maybe TRBD1 (6 bases). Trimming removed 1 base from V and 3 bases from J, with 10 bases in between. CDR1 is SGHTA and CDR2 is FQGNSA in the germline V gene. This CDR3 has 15 amino acids. CDR3 amino acids: CASSLGDTDNQPQHF. The CDR3, as DNA: TGTGCCAGCAGCTTAGGGGACACAGACAATCAGCCCCAGCATTTT.